What follows describes a single T cell receptor beta chain. The sample belongs to a study of blood T cell repertoires in COVID-19. Germline V gene sequence: CDR1 LNHDA, CDR2 SQIVND (reference sequence). This CDR3 spans 13 amino acids. Trimming stripped 6 bases from V and 8 bases from J, with 16 bases between. The repertoire was sequenced with immunoSEQ multiplex PCR; TCRdb's copy has only in-frame clones and lacks some. The data hold approximately 65,000 clones, with 80% to 95% observed a single time. Input material: peripheral blood. This chain uses TRBV19 with TRBJ1-2; maybe TRBD1 (6 bases). The clonotype comes from a man in his fifties with COVID-19, enrolled during active disease. DNA of the CDR3: TGTGCCAGTAGGAACAGGGAACGGCCGGGCTACACCTTC. Encoded protein: CASRNRERPGYTF.